The 21 T cell receptor beta chains presented below share a single source sample, sequenced in a study of identical twins. TCRdb recomputed calls from the 5' RACE reads with MiXCR, one row per CDR3 protein. The profile shows 450,000 or so distinct CDR3 sequences, 14% of them singletons. These same records also appear under a second study, on yellow fever vaccine responses in identical twins.

Sequencing input: CD4+ T cells sorted from blood. These receptors were collected from a woman between 18 and 29 years old in good health.

This clonotype was counted only a few times. Here the CDR3 DNA reads TGTGCCAGACCAACTCACTGGAAAATGACGTACAATGAGCAGTTCTTC. Translation: CARPTHWKMTYNEQFF. This chain links TRBV5-6 with TRBJ2-1; D gene ambiguous. Trimming shortened V by 8 bases and J by 4 bases, and 22 bases separated the two germline ends. Germline V gene lookup returns CDR1 SGHDT and CDR2 YYEEEE. The CDR3 is 16 residues long.

V and J are TRBV3-1 and TRBJ2-1, with D maybe TRBD1 (5 bases). The germline CDR1 and CDR2 sequences are LGHDT and YNNKEL (reference sequence). This CDR3 region has 12 residues. V lost 3 bases, J lost 12 bases, and 12 bases lay in between. The CDR3 is CASSHENRGQFF. CDR3 nucleotide sequence: TGTGCCAGCAGCCATGAGAATAGGGGGCAGTTCTTC.

For the CDR3, the DNA is TGTGCCAGCAGCTTAGGACAGTTATTGGAGACCCAGTACTTC. Its translation: CASSLGQLLETQYF. The genes are TRBV7-6 and TRBJ2-5; D is perhaps TRBD1 (5 bases). V lost 1 base to trimming and J lost 5 bases, with 11 bases between them. Germline CDR1 reads SGHVS; CDR2 reads FNYEAQ. The CDR3 totals 14 residues.

This clonotype occurred a few times. The rearrangement joins TRBV25-1 to TRBJ2-5; D uncertain. This CDR3 contains 13 residues. V dropped 2 bases and J dropped 2 bases, with 6 bases sitting between them. The V gene's germline CDR1 is MGHDK and CDR2 SYGVNS. The DNA of the CDR3 is TGTGCCAGCAGTGAAGAACCACAAGAGACCCAGTACTTC. Translation gives CASSEEPQETQYF.

The chain links TRBV5-5 to TRBJ2-7, with 7 bases fitting TRBD2. Germline V gives CDR1 SGHKS, CDR2 YYEKEE (reference sequence). This CDR3 is 12 amino acids long. With 9 bases clipped from V and 4 bases from J, the junction kept 7 bases outside the gene matches. The CDR3 sequence is CATGLGVYEQYF. In nucleotides, the CDR3 is TGTGCCACCGGACTAGGTGTTTACGAGCAGTACTTC.

The table lists this clonotype with a few counts. The V call is TRBV24-1, the J call TRBJ2-3, with D perhaps TRBD1 or TRBD2 (5 bases each). The germline gives CDR1 KGHDR, CDR2 SFDVKD. This CDR3 is 14 amino acids long. Trimming took off 9 bases at V and 2 bases at J, with 14 bases between the two ends. This CDR3 is CATGDRGYTDTQYF. DNA of the CDR3: TGTGCCACCGGGGACCGAGGGTACACAGATACGCAGTATTTT.

This clonotype was detected only a few times. This chain links TRBV3-1 with TRBJ2-1; 10 nucleotides agree with TRBD1. V was clipped by 0 bases and J by 7 bases; unmatched bases: 3. The CDR3 runs 15 residues. From germline, CDR1 is LGHDT and CDR2 YNNKEL (reference sequence). As DNA, the CDR3 is TGTGCCAGCAGCCAAGAGGGGACAGGGGTGAATGAGCAGTTCTTC. Protein product: CASSQEGTGVNEQFF.

This clonotype was detected many times. The chain uses TRBV12-3 or TRBV12-4 and TRBJ2-5; D is uncertain. V lost 4 bases to trimming and J lost 5 bases, with 8 bases between them. The CDR3 spans 12 residues. This CDR3 reads CASSSVGETQYF. CDR3 in DNA: TGTGCCAGCAGTTCCGTTGGGGAGACCCAGTACTTC.

This clonotype has just a few counts. This chain joins TRBV6-5 and TRBJ2-7; TRBD1 matches 10 bases. The CDR3 runs 15 residues. In germline, CDR1 is MNHEY, CDR2 SVGAGI. Trimming took 0 bases from V and 2 from J; bases not matched to a gene: 1. The CDR3 is CASSYSGQGTYEQYF. As DNA, the CDR3 is TGTGCCAGCAGTTACTCGGGACAGGGGACCTACGAGCAGTACTTC.

The CDR3 sequence is CSARTSGGYEQYF. For the CDR3, the DNA is TGCAGTGCACGAACTAGCGGGGGATACGAGCAGTACTTC. The chain has TRBV20-1 and TRBJ2-7, with 11 bases matching TRBD2. This CDR3 comprises 13 residues. Per germline, CDR1 DFQATT and CDR2 SNEGSKA (reference sequence). J lost 4 bases, V lost 6 bases, and 5 bases had no gene match.

This clonotype occurred a few times. The V and J genes are TRBV28 and TRBJ2-5, with a tentative D call TRBD1 (5 bases). V was pared by 6 bases and J by 4 bases, with 12 bases between. This CDR3 is 13 amino acids long. CDR1 is MDHEN, CDR2 SYDVKM, per germline. The chain's CDR3 is CASRGDRGETQYF. CDR3 nucleotides: TGTGCCAGCAGAGGCGACAGAGGAGAGACCCAGTACTTC.

This clonotype was seen more than once but under ten times. The chain combines TRBV20-1 with TRBJ2-3; D gene ambiguous. The CDR3 is made up of 13 amino acids. Trimming removed 7 bases at V and 3 bases at J, with 14 bases between. Germline-derived CDR1 and CDR2 are DFQATT and SNEGSKA (reference sequence). CDR3 amino acids: CSVSTQGTDTQYF. The CDR3 DNA follows: TGCAGTGTGTCGACACAAGGGACAGATACGCAGTATTTT.

The J gene is TRBJ1-5, the V gene TRBV3-1, with 7 bases that match TRBD1. In germline, CDR1 is LGHDT, CDR2 YNNKEL (reference sequence). This CDR3 has 15 amino acids. J was trimmed by 1 base and V by 4 bases; bases with no gene match: 4. CDR3 loop: CASSRGTESNQPQHF. The CDR3 DNA reads TGTGCCAGCAGCCGAGGGACAGAGAGCAATCAGCCCCAGCATTTT.

This clonotype was seen more than once but under ten times. The V and J genes are TRBV27 and TRBJ2-6, with a weak D call TRBD1 (5 bases). The CDR3 is 17 residues long. V dropped 0 bases and J dropped 0 bases, with 9 bases sitting between them. Germline V gene lookup returns CDR1 MNHEY and CDR2 SMNVEV (reference sequence). Here the CDR3 reads CASSLSPQASGANVLTF. The CDR3 bases are TGTGCCAGCAGTTTATCGCCACAGGCCTCTGGGGCCAACGTCCTGACTTTC.

This clonotype was counted ten times or more. This chain joins TRBV3-1 and TRBJ2-2; D uncertain. Germline V gives CDR1 LGHDT, CDR2 YNNKEL (reference sequence). Trimming removed 3 bases at V and 0 bases at J, with 2 bases between. The CDR3 totals 13 residues. The CDR3 spells CASSHPNTGELFF. Written as DNA, the CDR3 is TGTGCCAGCAGCCACCCGAACACCGGGGAGCTGTTTTTT.

The CDR3 DNA is TGTGCCAGCAGACCCGGGACAGGGGGCTACGAGCAGTACTTC. Its translation is CASRPGTGGYEQYF. The chain couples TRBV6-1 to TRBJ2-7; 11 bases match TRBD1. This CDR3 spans 14 amino acids. Germline assignment: CDR1 MNHNS and CDR2 SASEGT. Unmatched junction bases numbered 4, after V lost 6 bases and J lost 3 bases.

The V gene is TRBV10-3, the J gene TRBJ2-7, with 8 bases lining up with TRBD1. V lost 6 bases and J lost 2; bases outside the gene matches: 12. Germline-derived CDR1 and CDR2 are ENHRY and SYGVKD. The CDR3 contains 16 residues. The CDR3: CAIRTGAPVGPYEQYF. CDR3 DNA: TGTGCCATCAGGACAGGGGCCCCAGTAGGCCCCTACGAGCAGTACTTC.

The rearrangement links TRBV6-2 or TRBV6-3 to TRBJ2-1; TRBD2 agrees at 10 bases. Germline V gene data show CDR1 as MNHEY and CDR2 as SVGEGT. Trimming cost V 6 bases and J 12 bases; bases outside gene matches: 14. The CDR3 extends over 15 amino acids. CDR3: CASRYLAGAPGGQFF. The CDR3 DNA reads as TGTGCCAGCAGATATCTAGCGGGGGCGCCCGGTGGGCAGTTCTTC.

The gene calls are TRBV6-2 or TRBV6-3 and TRBJ2-2; D gene unclear. CDR1 and CDR2 (germline): MNHEY, SVGEGT. V lost 0 bases to trimming and J lost 3 bases, with 5 bases between them. CDR3 length equals 14 residues. CDR3 sequence reads: CASSYSSDTGELFF. The CDR3 nucleotides are TGTGCCAGCAGTTACTCTAGTGACACCGGGGAGCTGTTTTTT.

This chain connects TRBV3-1 to TRBJ2-2; no clear D. Germline V gives CDR1 LGHDT, CDR2 YNNKEL (reference sequence). The V end was cut by 2 bases, the J end by 9 bases, with 13 bases between. This CDR3 spans 14 amino acids. This chain's CDR3 is CASSQRSSMRELFF. The CDR3 DNA reads as TGTGCCAGCAGCCAAAGGTCCAGCATGAGGGAGCTGTTTTTT. Using reference TRBV3-1 and TRBJ2-2 for the parts outside the CDR3, the full variable domain is DTAVSQTPKYLVTQMGNDKSIKCEQNLGHDTMYWYKQDSKKFLKIMFSYNNKELIINETVPNRFSPKSPDKAHLNLHINSLELGDSAVYFCASSQRSSMRELFFGEGSRLTVL.

The genes are TRBV27 and TRBJ2-7, with 10 bases fitting TRBD1. V lost 4 bases and J lost 0; bases outside the gene matches: 3. This CDR3 spans 15 amino acids. Looked up from germline, CDR1 is MNHEY and CDR2 is SMNVEV (reference sequence). The CDR3 nucleotides read TGTGCCAGCAGTTGGACAGGGGGTATCTCCTACGAGCAGTACTTC. This sequence encodes CASSWTGGISYEQYF.